The 2 T cell receptor beta chains below come from one sample, sequenced in a study of blood T cell repertoires in COVID-19. Generated by immunoSEQ multiplex PCR, the TCRdb table keeps only in-frame clones and is missing some. The sample has about 270,000 clones, around 81% seen once. Sequenced: peripheral blood. The receptors stem from a woman aged 55-69 years with active or convalescent COVID-19.

The chain uses TRBV19 and TRBJ1-4; 8 bases are a match to TRBD1. J lost 6 bases, V lost 5 bases, and 8 bases had no gene match. CDR1 and CDR2 (germline): LNHDA, SQIVND (reference sequence). This CDR3 is built from 15 residues. CDR3 sequence reads: CASSLGQGPDEKLFF. Here the CDR3 DNA reads TGTGCCAGTAGTCTCGGACAGGGCCCCGATGAAAAACTGTTTTTT.

The V call is TRBV7-6, the J call TRBJ1-3; D may be TRBD1 (5 bases). Germline assignment: CDR1 SGHVS and CDR2 FNYEAQ. The CDR3 extends over 18 amino acids. Trimming stripped 1 base from V and 0 bases from J, with 16 bases between. For the CDR3, the DNA is TGTGCCAGCAGCTTAGGCGGGGCAGGCAGGCCCTCTGGAAACACCATATATTTT. It codes for CASSLGGAGRPSGNTIYF.